The 14 T cell receptor beta chains in this list originate from one sample, sequenced in a study of T cells in Graves' hyperthyroidism and ophthalmopathy (dated by TCRdb to the late 2010s). Library preparation used multiplex PCR. Sequencing was carried out with an Illumina HiSeq 2000. TCR beta CDR3 regions were amplified from RNA transcripts. The TCR CDR3 was subjected to a first round of RT-PCR using the HTBI primer set and the Qiagen OneStep RT-PCR kit. TCRdb applied fastp at Q25 and MiXCR to the public reads, then kept only in-frame beta chains. Rows merge per CDR3 protein into single entries with the most common DNA and genes. Within this sample are more than 500,000 distinct CDR3 sequences, with about a sixth of them counted one time only. 3.5% to 4% of the sample belongs to the ten largest clones. What was sequenced was blood. Every receptor here comes from a woman in her 30s with Graves' hyperthyroidism.

V gene TRBV20-1 combines with J gene TRBJ1-2, with 7 nucleotides matching TRBD1. Germline-derived CDR1 and CDR2 are DFQATT and SNEGSKA (reference sequence). J gave up 6 bases and V 0 bases, and 13 bases lay outside the gene matches. The CDR3 is made up of 16 amino acids. CDR3 nucleotide sequence: TGCAGTGCTAGAGATCTCCTTGACAGGGAGGGGAATGGCTACACCTTC. Its translation: CSARDLLDREGNGYTF.

This rearrangement joins TRBV28 to TRBJ1-1; 9 positions agree with TRBD1. V was clipped by 2 bases and J by 4 bases; unmatched bases: 5. Germline V gene sequence: CDR1 MDHEN, CDR2 SYDVKM. CDR3 length: 15 residues. As DNA, the CDR3 is TGTGCCAGCAGTTTAGGGGACAGGGAGATCACTGAAGCTTTCTTT. This sequence encodes CASSLGDREITEAFF.

This clonotype was seen many times. The J gene is TRBJ1-5, the V gene TRBV20-1, with 11 bases aligning to TRBD1. CDR1 is DFQATT, CDR2 SNEGSKA, per germline (reference sequence). V gave up 6 bases and J gave up 4 bases; unmatched junction bases: 5. The CDR3 has 14 residues. Written as DNA, the CDR3 is TGCAGTGCCAGGACAGGGGGCAGTAATCAGCCCCAGCATTTT. Encoded protein: CSARTGGSNQPQHF.

The chain employs TRBV24-1 and TRBJ2-1; possibly TRBD1 or TRBD2 for D (5 bases each). Germline V lookup: CDR1 KGHDR, CDR2 SFDVKD. Trimming cost V 6 bases and J 8 bases, with 25 bases left between them. This CDR3 has 17 amino acids. The CDR3 loop reads CATSPRAGRVVSDEQFF. As DNA, the CDR3 is TGTGCCACCAGTCCCCGGGCAGGGCGGGTAGTTTCTGATGAGCAGTTCTTC.

This clonotype was counted between two and nine times. V gene TRBV4-1 combines with J gene TRBJ2-5; D unclear. Looked up from germline, CDR1 is MGHRA and CDR2 is YSYEKL. This CDR3 has 12 amino acids. Between the trimmed V and J ends, which lost 0 bases and 6 bases, there was a span of 5 bases. As DNA, the CDR3 is TGCGCCAGCAGCCAAGAGATGCAGACCCAGTACTTC. This translates into CASSQEMQTQYF.

CDR3: CASTRTAYGYTF. Written as DNA, the CDR3 is TGTGCCAGCACCAGGACAGCCTATGGCTACACCTTC. The chain carries TRBV12-3 or TRBV12-4 and TRBJ1-2; weak D call: TRBD1 (6 bases). With 7 bases removed from V and 4 bases from J, the gap between germline ends came to 10 bases. There are 12 residues in the CDR3.

This clonotype was seen many times. This chain joins TRBV28 and TRBJ2-5; D is uncertain. Germline V CDR1 and CDR2: MDHEN, SYDVKM. The CDR3 sequence is 12 residues long. V was clipped by 2 bases and J by 7 bases, with 8 bases between them. CDR3 nucleotides: TGTGCCAGCAGTTTAAGTCGCGGGACCCAGTACTTC. It yields the protein CASSLSRGTQYF.

V gene TRBV20-1 combines with J gene TRBJ2-7, with 10 bases aligning to TRBD1. Per germline, CDR1 DFQATT and CDR2 SNEGSKA (reference sequence). V shed 0 bases, J shed 3 bases, and the junction held 5 bases outside the gene matches. The CDR3 is 15 residues long. In DNA form, the CDR3 reads TGCAGTGCTAGAGATTCCCGGACAGGGGGCTACGAGCAGTACTTC. Translation gives CSARDSRTGGYEQYF.

This clonotype was counted at least ten times. The genes are TRBV6-1 and TRBJ2-7; D is uncertain. The V and J ends lost 5 bases and 6 bases respectively, with 8 bases between them. The CDR3 is 11 amino acids. CDR1 is MNHNS and CDR2 is SASEGT in the germline V gene. CDR3: CASSPRIEQYF. The CDR3 nucleotides read TGTGCCAGCAGTCCCCGAATCGAGCAGTACTTC.

This clonotype was seen a handful of times. The V and J genes are TRBV28 and TRBJ2-1; 11 bases align to TRBD2. Losses at the gene ends were 6 bases for V and 4 bases for J; bases not matched to a gene: 11. The CDR3 runs 17 residues. CDR1 and CDR2 (germline): MDHEN, SYDVKM. For the CDR3, the DNA is TGTGCCAGCAGCAGACCCGGGACTAGCGGAACTTACAATGAGCAGTTCTTC. As protein: CASSRPGTSGTYNEQFF. The full variable domain, its missing parts supplied by reference TRBV28 and TRBJ2-1, is DVKVTQSSRYLVKRTGEKVFLECVQDMDHENMFWYRQDPGLGLRLIYFSYDVKMKEKGDIPEGYSVSREKKERFSLILESASTNQTSMYLCASSRPGTSGTYNEQFFGPGTRLTVL.

On this clonotype: At one end, the junction sequence differs from germline, possibly due to a read error. The chain combines TRBV11-2 with TRBJ1-5; no clear D. CDR1 and CDR2 from the germline V gene are SGHAT and FQNNGV. The CDR3 sequence is 14 residues long. The CDR3 DNA is TGTGCCAGCAGCTTAGGGAGTTCAAATCAGCCCCGGCATTTT. Its protein is CASSLGSSNQPRHF.

Here the CDR3 reads CASSPTRDSETQYF. The CDR3 DNA reads TGTGCCAGCAGCCCTACCAGGGATTCGGAGACCCAGTACTTC. This chain uses TRBV7-2 with TRBJ2-5; D perhaps matches TRBD1 (5 bases). This CDR3 spans 14 amino acids. V was clipped by 5 bases and J by 5 bases, with 15 bases between them. Germline CDR1 and CDR2: SGHTA and FQGNSA. Drawing the rest from reference TRBV7-2 and TRBJ2-5, the complete variable domain is GAGVSQSPSNKVTEKGKDVELRCDPISGHTALYWYRQSLGQGLEFLIYFQGNSAPDKSGLPSDRFSAERTGGSVSTLTIQRTQQEDSAVYLCASSPTRDSETQYFGPGTRLLVL.

This clonotype was detected ten times or more. The chain joins TRBV7-3 to TRBJ2-7, with TRBD2 matching 8 bases. V lost 1 base, J lost 1 base, and 3 bases stayed unmatched. Germline V lookup: CDR1 SGHTA, CDR2 FQGTGA. The CDR3 totals 15 residues. The CDR3 region is CASSLMAGGSYEQYF. CDR3 DNA sequence: TGTGCCAGCAGCTTAATGGCGGGAGGATCCTACGAGCAGTACTTC.

This clonotype was picked up many times. The J gene is TRBJ2-3, the V gene TRBV11-1; D perhaps matches TRBD2 (5 bases). The V and J ends lost 0 bases and 4 bases respectively, with 11 bases between them. The CDR3 length is 15 residues. In germline, CDR1 is SGHAT, CDR2 FQDESV (reference sequence). The CDR3 nucleotides are TGTGCCAGCAGCTTAGCGGGAGAGGTGGCAGATACGCAGTATTTT. This codes for CASSLAGEVADTQYF.